Below, 15 T cell receptor beta chains from the same sample are listed, as sequenced in a study of T cell changes during pregnancy in multiple sclerosis. The repertoire was sequenced with immunoSEQ multiplex PCR; TCRdb's copy has only in-frame clones and lacks some. The sample includes 15,000 to 20,000 clones, 75% to 90% of them seen just once. Sequenced here: CD8+ T cells from peripheral blood mononuclear cells, sampled in the third trimester of pregnancy. These TCRs come from a female donor in good health, enrolled as a control in a pregnancy study.

The rearrangement links TRBV5-6 to TRBJ2-7; no clear D. Germline V gene data show CDR1 as SGHDT and CDR2 as YYEEEE. This CDR3 comprises 12 residues. Trimming cost V 2 bases and J 6 bases, with 9 bases left between them. This chain's CDR3 is CASSLRRSEQYF. CDR3 bases: TGTGCCAGCAGCTTAAGAAGGAGCGAGCAGTACTTC.

This chain joins TRBV2 and TRBJ2-7; 7 bases align to TRBD1. The CDR3 runs to 14 residues. In germline, CDR1 is SNHLY, CDR2 FYNNEI. V lost 8 bases, J lost 0 bases, and 7 bases stayed unmatched. This CDR3 reads CASSRTGFSYEQYF. The CDR3 coding sequence is TGTGCCAGCTCCCGGACAGGATTCTCCTACGAGCAGTACTTC. Full variable domain (rest looked up from reference TRBV2 and TRBJ2-7): EPEVTQTPSHQVTQMGQEVILRCVPISNHLYFYWYRQILGQKVEFLVSFYNNEISEKSEIFDDQFSVERPDGSNFTLKIRSTKLEDSAMYFCASSRTGFSYEQYFGPGTRLTVT.

This chain uses TRBV28 with TRBJ2-7, with D unresolved. CDR3 length equals 12 residues. V lost 7 bases to trimming and J lost 0 bases, with 7 bases between them. The germline gives CDR1 MDHEN, CDR2 SYDVKM. This CDR3 reads CASIRSSYEQYF. The CDR3 DNA reads as TGTGCCAGCATCCGGAGCTCCTACGAGCAGTACTTC.

The chain recombines TRBV5-6 with TRBJ2-2; D is ambiguous. V dropped 2 bases and J dropped 7 bases, with 9 bases sitting between them. The germline V gene encodes CDR1 SGHDT and CDR2 YYEEEE. This CDR3 is built from 13 residues. The chain's CDR3 is CASSFRLHGELFF. Written as DNA, the CDR3 is TGTGCCAGCAGCTTTCGACTTCACGGGGAGCTGTTTTTT.

V and J are TRBV18 and TRBJ1-3; no definite D call. V dropped 3 bases and J dropped 0 bases, with 9 bases sitting between them. This CDR3 is built from 15 residues. Germline V gene lookup returns CDR1 KGHSH and CDR2 LQKENI. The CDR3 region is CASSPSGGSGNTIYF. As DNA, the CDR3 is TGTGCCAGCTCACCTTCCGGTGGCTCTGGAAACACCATATATTTT.

The chain has TRBV13 and TRBJ1-1; D not certain. Germline V gene lookup returns CDR1 PRHDT and CDR2 FYEKMQ (reference sequence). V dropped 4 bases and J dropped 0 bases, with 12 bases sitting between them. This CDR3 is 15 amino acids long. The CDR3 spells CASSSLEELNTEAFF. In DNA, the CDR3 is TGTGCCAGCAGCTCCCTCGAGGAATTGAACACTGAAGCTTTCTTT.

V and J are TRBV11-2 and TRBJ1-2, with 8 bases identical to TRBD1. V was pared by 5 bases and J by 6 bases, with 14 bases of the junction left unmatched. Germline values: CDR1 SGHAT, CDR2 FQNNGV. The CDR3 runs to 16 residues. The CDR3 reads CASSPPPGQALDGYTF. The CDR3 nucleotides read TGTGCCAGCAGCCCACCTCCGGGACAGGCCTTGGATGGCTACACCTTC. Full variable domain (remainder filled in from reference TRBV11-2 and TRBJ1-2): EAGVAQSPRYKIIEKRQSVAFWCNPISGHATLYWYQQILGQGPKLLIQFQNNGVVDDSQLPKDRFSAERLKGVDSTLKIQPAKLEDSAVYLCASSPPPGQALDGYTFGSGTRLTVV.

The rearrangement joins TRBV5-1 to TRBJ2-4, with 7 bases fitting TRBD2. CDR1 and CDR2 (germline): SGHRS, YFSETQ. V trimming: 4 bases; J trimming: 1 base; junction bases outside the gene matches: 8. The length of the CDR3 is 16 residues. The CDR3 reads CASSPWGGSAKNIQYF. The CDR3 DNA follows: TGCGCCAGCAGCCCCTGGGGGGGAAGCGCCAAAAACATTCAGTACTTC.

By its share, this clone is medium-sized. The chain employs TRBV6-4 and TRBJ2-1; tentative D call: TRBD2 (6 bases). CDR3 length: 14 residues. V was clipped by 5 bases and J by 5 bases, with 13 bases between them. In germline, CDR1 is MRHNA, CDR2 SNTAGT. The CDR3, as DNA: TGTGCCAGCAGTCCGGGACTTGACCACAATGAGCAGTTCTTC. It encodes CASSPGLDHNEQFF.

This rearrangement joins TRBV2 to TRBJ2-3; TRBD2 matches at 9 bases. The CDR3 totals 16 residues. The germline V gene encodes CDR1 SNHLY and CDR2 FYNNEI. Unmatched junction bases numbered 6, after V lost 4 bases and J lost 1 base. This CDR3 reads CASSGPSGKGTDTQYF. The CDR3, as DNA: TGTGCCAGCAGTGGTCCTAGCGGGAAGGGCACAGATACGCAGTATTTT.

This chain joins TRBV7-8 and TRBJ2-7; TRBD2 agrees at 13 bases. The length of the CDR3 is 16 residues. The germline CDR1 and CDR2 sequences are SGHVS and FQNEAQ. The V and J ends lost 5 bases and 6 bases, in that order; junction bases with no gene match: 10. CDR3: CASSRGLAGEGSEQYF. The CDR3, as DNA: TGTGCCAGCAGCAGAGGACTAGCGGGAGAGGGTTCCGAGCAGTACTTC. The variable domain in full, completed from reference TRBV7-8 and TRBJ2-7, reads GAGVSQSPRYKVAKRGQDVALRCDPISGHVSLFWYQQALGQGPEFLTYFQNEAQLDKSGLPSDRFFAERPEGSVSTLKIQRTQQEDSAVYLCASSRGLAGEGSEQYFGPGTRLTVT.

This chain links TRBV5-1 with TRBJ2-2; 8 bases map to TRBD1. Trimming at V came to 0 bases and at J to 6 bases, leaving 7 bases not matched to a gene. The CDR3 contains 16 residues. Germline V gene sequence: CDR1 SGHRS, CDR2 YFSETQ. CDR3 bases: TGCGCCAGCAGCTTGGGGCCGGGACAGGAGGCCGGGGAGCTGTTTTTT. It encodes CASSLGPGQEAGELFF.

The chain recombines TRBV6-5 with TRBJ2-5; 7 positions agree with TRBD2. Germline V gene data show CDR1 as MNHEY and CDR2 as SVGAGI. The V and J ends lost 5 bases and 4 bases, in that order; junction bases with no gene match: 7. The CDR3 totals 14 residues. This chain's CDR3 is CASSGGEGGETQYF. The DNA for the CDR3 is TGTGCCAGCAGTGGCGGGGAGGGTGGAGAGACCCAGTACTTC.

V is TRBV29-1 and J is TRBJ2-7; 7 bases map to TRBD1. The germline gives CDR1 SQVTM, CDR2 ANQGSEA. Trimming at V came to 7 bases and at J to 4 bases, leaving 13 bases not matched to a gene. The CDR3 has 14 amino acids. The CDR3 DNA reads TGCAGCGCCAAGGTGGGGGACAGACATTACGAGCAGTACTTC. Translating gives CSAKVGDRHYEQYF.

The chain uses TRBV6-4 and TRBJ1-1; D might be TRBD1 (6 bases). With 0 bases removed from V and 5 bases from J, the gap between germline ends came to 7 bases. Germline CDR1 MRHNA, CDR2 SNTAGT. The CDR3 loop spans 13 amino acids. The CDR3 DNA reads as TGTGCCAGCAGTGACTCGAGGGGGACTGAAGCTTTCTTT. This sequence encodes CASSDSRGTEAFF.